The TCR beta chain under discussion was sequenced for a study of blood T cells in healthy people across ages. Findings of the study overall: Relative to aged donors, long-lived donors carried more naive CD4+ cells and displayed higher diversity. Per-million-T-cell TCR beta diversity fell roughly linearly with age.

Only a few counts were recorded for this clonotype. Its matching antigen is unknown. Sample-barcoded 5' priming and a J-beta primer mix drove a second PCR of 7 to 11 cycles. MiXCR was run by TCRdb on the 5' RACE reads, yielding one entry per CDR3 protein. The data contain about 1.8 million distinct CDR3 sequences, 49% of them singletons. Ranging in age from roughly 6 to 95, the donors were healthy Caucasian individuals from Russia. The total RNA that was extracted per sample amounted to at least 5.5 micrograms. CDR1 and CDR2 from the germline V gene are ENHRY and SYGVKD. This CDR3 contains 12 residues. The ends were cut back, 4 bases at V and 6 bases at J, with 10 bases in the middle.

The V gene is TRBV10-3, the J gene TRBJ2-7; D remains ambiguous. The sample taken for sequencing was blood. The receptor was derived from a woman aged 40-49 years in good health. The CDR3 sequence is CAISAGVSEQYF. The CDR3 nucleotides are TGTGCCATCAGTGCTGGTGTCAGCGAGCAGTACTTC.